This T cell receptor (beta chain) is drawn from a study of blood T cell repertoires in COVID-19. Study as a whole: Specimens from acute and convalescent COVID-19 originated in the United States, Italy and Spain. The analysed material was cDNA or gDNA that came from T cells, B-cell-depleted T cells, or PBMCs.

The CDR3 is 14 amino acids. The germline gives CDR1 MNHNY, CDR2 SVGAGI (reference sequence). J was trimmed by 8 bases and V by 7 bases; bases with no gene match: 7. Authors' data handling: Estimation of nucleated cell counts was performed using reference gene primer amplification. Using immunoSEQ multiplex PCR, the repertoire was profiled, and TCRdb retains in-frame clones only, with some absent. D and trimming were read from the DNA, whereas the V and J calls and clone size are those reported in that table. The sample has about 51,000 clones; around 90% are singletons. Sequenced input: peripheral blood. This chain uses TRBV6-6 with TRBJ2-4, with 11 bases lining up with TRBD1. This sequence originates from a man aged 50-59 years with active COVID-19. The DNA for the CDR3 is TGTGCCAGCACCCAAGGACAGGGGGCACACATTCAGTACTTC. Translation gives CASTQGQGAHIQYF.